This is a list of T cell receptor beta chains from one sample in a study of shared clonotypes between healthy human individuals. Clones were sequenced by immunoSEQ multiplex PCR, and TCRdb holds only the in-frame ones, with some missing. This table has about 980,000 clones, over 75% appearing once. Input material: memory CD4+ T cells sorted from blood. These receptors all come from a man between 18 and 35 years old in good health. CDR3s include the opening cysteine and the closing phenylalanine or tryptophan. Fields, in order: D gene, clone size, J gene, V gene, CDR3 protein, CDR3 DNA. D genes are given only for firm matches. Rows give clone size only sometimes, using once, few, many, or a class for an expanded clone.

>.|.|TRBJ2-7|TRBV6-5
CASTRGVADSYEQYF
TGTGCCAGCACCCGAGGGGTAGCGGACTCCTACGAGCAGTACTTC
>.|.|TRBJ1-6|TRBV6-5
CASTTLSNSPLHF
TGTGCCAGCACCACCCTTAGTAATTCACCCCTCCACTTT
>.|once|TRBJ2-2|TRBV7-9
CASSLEVRLTGELFF
TGTGCCAGCAGCTTAGAGGTCAGACTGACCGGGGAGCTGTTTTTT
>.|.|TRBJ1-3|TRBV11-2
CASSPSSFSGNTIYF
TGTGCCAGCAGCCCAAGCAGTTTCTCTGGAAACACCATATATTTT
>.|.|TRBJ2-1|TRBV10-3
CAIKNAPDNEQFF
TGTGCCATCAAAAACGCCCCCGACAATGAGCAGTTCTTC
>.|.|TRBJ2-1|TRBV19
CASTTGRGRSYNEQFF
TGTGCCAGTACCACCGGACGGGGACGTTCCTACAATGAGCAGTTCTTC
>.|.|TRBJ2-2|TRBV9
CASSVADQAAGELFF
TGTGCCAGCAGCGTAGCGGATCAGGCAGCCGGGGAGCTGTTTTTT
>.|few|TRBJ2-3|TRBV6-1
CASSANNRVFTSTDTQYF
TGTGCCAGCAGTGCCAATAACAGAGTTTTTACTAGCACAGATACGCAGTATTTT
>.|once|TRBJ2-1|TRBV7-2
CASSPGRTNEQFF
TGTGCCAGCAGCCCCGGACGGACCAATGAGCAGTTCTTC
>.|.|TRBJ2-1|TRBV7-9
CASSLSGSYNEQFF
TGTGCCAGCAGCTTATCTGGCTCCTACAATGAGCAGTTCTTC
>.|once|TRBJ2-3|TRBV11-3
CASSLDAGLTDTQYF
TGTGCCAGCAGCTTAGATGCGGGCCTCACAGATACGCAGTATTTT
>.|.|TRBJ1-5|TRBV5-1
CASSLLGDSNQPQHF
TGCGCCAGCAGCTTGTTGGGGGATAGCAATCAGCCCCAGCATTTT
>.|.|TRBJ2-3|TRBV30
CAWSVPPADTQYF
TGTGCCTGGAGTGTCCCCCCGGCAGATACGCAGTATTTT
>.|.|TRBJ2-2|TRBV5-1
CASSEQGTGELFF
TGCGCCAGCAGCGAACAGGGAACCGGGGAGCTGTTTTTT
>TRBD2|.|TRBJ2-2|TRBV7-9
CASTLPGLASTGELFF
TGTGCCAGCACCCTTCCGGGACTAGCCTCGACCGGGGAGCTGTTTTTT